This TCR beta chain was captured by sequencing in a study of blood T cell repertoires in COVID-19. Study as a whole: Acute and convalescent COVID-19 samples came from the United States, Italy and Spain.

Germline assignment: CDR1 LGHDT and CDR2 YNNKEL (reference sequence). With 2 bases removed from V and 6 bases from J, the gap between germline ends came to 11 bases. The CDR3 sequence is 14 residues long. Original processing notes: It was from reference gene primer amplification that nucleated cell counts were estimated. Only in-frame clones appear in the TCRdb table, and some are missing; sequencing was by immunoSEQ multiplex PCR. From that table come the V and J calls and clone size; the DNA was used to work out D and trimming. The data hold some 280,000 clones, with approximately 90% observed a single time.

The TCR comes from a woman aged 30 to 39 with active or convalescent COVID-19. Sample: peripheral blood. The chain couples TRBV3-1 (or the pseudogene TRBV3-2) to TRBJ2-1; a weak D match, TRBD2 (6 bases). CDR3 region: CASSQFGGPNEQFF. The CDR3 bases are TGTGCCAGCAGCCAATTCGGAGGGCCCAATGAGCAGTTCTTC.